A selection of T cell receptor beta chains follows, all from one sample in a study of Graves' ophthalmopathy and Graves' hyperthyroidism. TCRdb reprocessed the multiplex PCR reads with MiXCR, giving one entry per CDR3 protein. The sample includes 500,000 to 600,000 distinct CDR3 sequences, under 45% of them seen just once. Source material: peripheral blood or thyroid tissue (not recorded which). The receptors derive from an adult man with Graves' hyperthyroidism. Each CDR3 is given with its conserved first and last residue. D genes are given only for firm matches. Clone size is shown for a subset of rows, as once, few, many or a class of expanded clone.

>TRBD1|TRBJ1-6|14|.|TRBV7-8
TGTGCCAGCAGCTTCCGGGACAGAGATTCACCCCTCCACTTT
CASSFRDRDSPLHF
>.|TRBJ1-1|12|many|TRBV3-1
TGTGCCAGCAGCAACAGGGCGGGAGAAGCTTTCTTT
CASSNRAGEAFF
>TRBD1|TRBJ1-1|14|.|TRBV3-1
TGTGCCAGCAGCCCAACCGGACAGGGTTCAGAAGCTTTCTTT
CASSPTGQGSEAFF
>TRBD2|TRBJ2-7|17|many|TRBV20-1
TGCAGTGCTAGAGATCTTACGGCGGGGGAGGTGGTCTACGAGCAGTACTTC
CSARDLTAGEVVYEQYF
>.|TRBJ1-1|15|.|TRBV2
TGTGCCAGCAGTTCAGGGGCGACCTCGAACACTGAAGCTTTCTTT
CASSSGATSNTEAFF
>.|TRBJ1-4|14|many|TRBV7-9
TGTGCCAGCGGACGTACGGAACGTGGTGAAAAACTGTTTTTT
CASGRTERGEKLFF
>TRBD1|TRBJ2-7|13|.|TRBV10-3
TGTGCCATCGCCGGGACAGGGGTGCACGAGCAGTACTTC
CAIAGTGVHEQYF
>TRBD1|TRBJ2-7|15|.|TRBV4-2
TGTGCCAGCAGCCAAGGCAGACAGGGCTCCTACGAGCAGTACTTC
CASSQGRQGSYEQYF
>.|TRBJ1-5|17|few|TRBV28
TGTGCCAGCAGTTCAGGATCGTTATTGGGCTCGCGTCAGCCCCAGCATTTT
CASSSGSLLGSRQPQHF
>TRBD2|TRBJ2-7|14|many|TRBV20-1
TGCAGTGCCCTAAGGACTAGCGCCTCCTACGAGCAGTACTTC
CSALRTSASYEQYF
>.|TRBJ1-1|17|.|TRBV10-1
TGCGCCAGCAGTGAAAAGCCCCGGACAGTCGGGAACACTGAAGCTTTCTTT
CASSEKPRTVGNTEAFF
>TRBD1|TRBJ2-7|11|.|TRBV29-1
TGCAGCGTTGGACAGGGTTTGGGGCAGTACTTC
CSVGQGLGQYF
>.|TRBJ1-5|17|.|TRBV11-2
TGTGCCAGCAGCTCGACGGGGAGGGGTTACGGTTGGCAGCCCCAGCATTTT
CASSSTGRGYGWQPQHF
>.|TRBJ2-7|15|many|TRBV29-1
TGCAGCGTTGAAGTTAGGTCCAGTCTTTCCTACGAGCAGTACTTC
CSVEVRSSLSYEQYF
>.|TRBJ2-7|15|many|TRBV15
TGTGCCACCAGCAGAGATCAGACCGGCTCCTACGAGCAGTACTTC
CATSRDQTGSYEQYF
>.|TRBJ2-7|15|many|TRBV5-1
TGCGCCAGCAGCTTGGAGGGCAGATCCCTTGGCGAGCAGTACTTC
CASSLEGRSLGEQYF
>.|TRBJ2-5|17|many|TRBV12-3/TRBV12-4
TGTGCCAGCAGTCCACTAGCCCGGCTTACACACCGGGAGACCCAGTACTTC
CASSPLARLTHRETQYF
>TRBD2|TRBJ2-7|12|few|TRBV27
TGTGCCAGCACCCAATCGGGGGGCGAGCAGTACTTC
CASTQSGGEQYF
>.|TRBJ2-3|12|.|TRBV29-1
TGCAGCGTTGAAGCAGGGCGCGGTACGCAGTATTTT
CSVEAGRGTQYF
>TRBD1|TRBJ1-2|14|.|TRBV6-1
TGTGCCAGCAGGATCGAGGGGGCGGCTAATGGCTACACCTTC
CASRIEGAANGYTF
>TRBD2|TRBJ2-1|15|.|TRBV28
TGTGCCAGCAGTCGGGCTTTAGCGGGGGGGTATGAGCAGTTCTTC
CASSRALAGGYEQFF
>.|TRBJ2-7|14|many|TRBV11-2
TGTGCCAGCAGCTCGGGGACGCTAGTCAACGAGCAGTACTTC
CASSSGTLVNEQYF
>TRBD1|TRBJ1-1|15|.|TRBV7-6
TGTGCCAGCAGCTCAGTTGACAGGGTTGACACTGAAGCTTTCTTT
CASSSVDRVDTEAFF
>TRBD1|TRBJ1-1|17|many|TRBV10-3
TGTGCCATCAGTGATCCGGGACAGGGGGCAGGGAGGACTGAAGCTTTCTTT
CAISDPGQGAGRTEAFF
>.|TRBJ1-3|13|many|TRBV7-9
TGTGCCAGCAGCCAACACGGTGGAAACACCATATATTTT
CASSQHGGNTIYF
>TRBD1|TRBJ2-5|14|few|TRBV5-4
TGTGCCAGCAGCTGGGGGGACAGGGCAGAGACCCAGTACTTC
CASSWGDRAETQYF
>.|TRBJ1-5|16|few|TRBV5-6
TGTGCCAGCAGCTCCTCCCGGGCGGGGTTGAGTCAGCCCCAGCATTTT
CASSSSRAGLSQPQHF
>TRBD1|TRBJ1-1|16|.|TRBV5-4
TGTGCCAGCACGCTCCGAGGACAGGGGGCGCGGGCTGAAGCTTTCTTT
CASTLRGQGARAEAFF
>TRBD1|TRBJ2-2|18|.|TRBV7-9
TGTGCCAGCAGCTTAGGACAGGGGGCAACCAACACCCGGCGGGAGCTGTTTTTT
CASSLGQGATNTRRELFF